The entry below gives a single T cell receptor (beta chain) sequence along with its context. The target of this receptor is not known. It has no much larger one-base neighbor in the sample; base qualities were not kept. This sample is drawn from a study of cytomegalovirus exposure and HLA in healthy donors (dated by TCRdb to about 2017). Looking at the study overall: An earlier analysis of fewer than 750 of the donors reported about 280 Gb of sequence data and 100 million to 120 million unique TCR beta sequences obtained from some 170 million T cells. The T cell repertoires of 670 or so subjects were profiled by immunosequencing and related to cytomegalovirus serostatus. The study combined high-throughput TCR immunosequencing, statistical association of individual TCRs with disease status, and machine learning to predict cytomegalovirus infection status. Alongside the repertoire data, information on donor age, sex, ethnicity and CMV serostatus was compiled. The study aimed to test whether signatures of past pathogen exposure could be identified by cataloging public T cell receptors. Across around 400 genotyped donors of the cohort, an average of approximately 220,000 unique TCR beta nucleotide sequences per donor were sequenced, and roughly 20% of those sequences were non-productive. HLA typing covered class I and class II loci at four-digit resolution. To decide whether each TCR beta V gene segment behaved as functional or pseudogenic, an earlier analysis of over 500 of the donors relied on high-throughput TCR beta sequencing. In a later genetic analysis, genome-wide SNP genotypes for about three fifths of the roughly 670 donors were used, and that subset was treated as a discovery cohort. Every repertoire in the discovery cohort had been generated on one and the same sequencing platform. Typing coverage differed by locus: A, B, C, DRB1 and DQB1 were typed in roughly 629-630 donors, DQA1 in approximately 520, DPA1 in around 610, and DPB1 in 400 to 480. A later analysis re-analyzed previously published TCR beta repertoires from roughly 690 donors and added high-resolution HLA genotyping to study TCR occurrence patterns. Along with the roughly 670-subject first cohort, a separate validation cohort of over a hundred different subjects was used. The genetic ancestry cluster associated with self-reported Caucasian donors included about four fifths of the roughly 410 genotyped donors. Roughly 300 gigabases of sequencing data and 75 million to 85 million unique TCR sequences made up an early release that covered several hundred HLA-typed donors. Rather than using new phenotypic data, the later analysis identified candidate immune exposures from TCR beta sequences and from how often those sequences occurred across donors. Four to six DR-DQ haplotypes were handled as single units for association and clustering, since linkage in the cohort was strong.

The CDR3 starts with the cysteine, ends with the phenylalanine, and has 14 residues. The retained sequence is limited to the CDR3, 42 bases, with the frame set at the first base. CDR1 and CDR2 are drawn from the germline V gene: SGHDT, YYEEEE. Trimming takes 5 bases off V and 4 bases off J; junction bases not matched to a gene: 7. What the study reported, not specific to this receptor: The authors suggested that the approach could potentially be generalized to other disease states and immunological phenotypes. A later analysis associated about 16,000 TCR beta sequences with specific HLA alleles at a false discovery rate of 0.05. In the study, some 160 TCR beta chains were listed as associated with cytomegalovirus. Broadly in line with IMGT annotations, most TCR beta V segments showed up in productive rearrangements about 90% or about 30% of the time in an earlier analysis of roughly 590 of the donors. Most TCR sequences were seen in very few donors, while some public TCRs were found in many individuals. Because some donors lacked HLA typing at each locus, the association tests relied only on the typed subset. According to a later genetic analysis, donors in an Asian-associated ancestry cluster had fewer N-insertions in productive TCRs than the approximately 610-donor mean. Approximately 18 rarely observed V segments, including chromosome 9 orphons, were excluded from the earlier analysis of approximately 500 of the donors because counts were too low. An association between a missense DCLRE1C variant and V-gene and J-gene trimming of TCR beta chains was found in a later genetic analysis and replicated in an independent cohort. In vitro tests confirmed that a few of the cytomegalovirus-associated TCR beta chains recognize cytomegalovirus antigens. Presence/absence analyses assumed roughly uniform sequencing depth across donors, an assumption that may not hold. A later analysis reported that several top co-occurrence clusters appeared linked to parvovirus B19, influenza, CMV and Epstein-Barr virus. CMV serostatus was the only immune exposure information available for the cohort. Because the 87-base-pair reads could not distinguish some IMGT-functional V segments, including TRBV6-2 and TRBV6-3, those segments were excluded. The classifier was reported to diagnose cytomegalovirus status with high specificity and sensitivity in both the original cohort and the validation cohort. A group of highly shared sequence variants was considered likely to be a technical artifact of the sequencing pipeline. In a later analysis, most CMV-associated TCR beta chains were found to appear HLA-restricted, with HLA associations seemingly driven largely by CMV exposure. According to a later analysis, TCR association rates differed among HLA loci, with DRB1 alleles showing the most associated TCRs and HLA-C alleles showing the fewest. Compared with equally common non-associated chains, HLA-associated TCR beta chains in a later analysis were more clonally expanded and had lower generation probabilities. Only TCR beta chains were sequenced in this cohort, and the absence of alpha or paired-chain data limited detectable features. Correlated functional status among segregating V segments might be attributable to linkage disequilibrium, but an unknown experimental factor could not be ruled out. Assigning TCR associations to individual alleles was difficult when HLA alleles, especially DR and DQ, strongly co-occurred. A further reported finding was that TCR beta sequences accurately predicted the HLA-A and HLA-B alleles for most subjects in the first cohort.

In total, just over 650 healthy bone marrow donors made up the cohort. Cohort members were all nominally healthy when sampled, although unrecorded immune exposures were likely present. The donor tested CMV seronegative, placing the donor among the 350 or so seronegative members of the cohort. A peripheral blood sample was collected from each donor, and TCR beta sequencing was performed on peripheral blood mononuclear cells. The Qiagen DNeasy Blood Extraction Kit was used to extract genomic DNA from the blood cell samples. The method behind the library was the immunoSEQ multiplex PCR assay. The multiplex PCR relied on a mix of 60 forward primers for TCR Vbeta segments and 13 reverse primers for TCR Jbeta segments. The CDR3 region of rearranged TCR beta genes was amplified from genomic DNA by a multiplex PCR assay. Amplified TCR beta libraries were sequenced as 87-base-pair reads on the Illumina HiSeq System. The source study handled its data this way. A later analysis counted approximately 74 million unique TCR beta chains across the 550 to 700 repertoires, and 10 million to 12 million of these chains were shared by at least two donors. Raw reads were error-corrected and collapsed into unique sequences by a nearest-neighbor algorithm in which closely related sequences were merged to remove PCR and sequencing errors. Alignment of CDR3 sequences to IMGT reference sequences was used to assign V, D and J gene segments. For a sequence to be retained, a match of at least six nucleotides was required to both a V gene segment and a J gene segment. A rearrangement counted as productive if the CDR3 had no stop codons and remained in frame with V and J, and every other rearrangement counted as non-productive. CDR3 was defined according to IMGT convention as the region running from the second conserved V-encoded cysteine to the conserved J-encoded phenylalanine. The earlier analysis of 450 to 750 of the donors excluded any sequence lacking an unambiguous match to a single V gene segment. In an earlier analysis of almost 600 of the donors, a V segment was called functional when productive rearrangements were above 56.7%, and segregating when the standard deviation between donors exceeded 5%. A statistical classification framework was built for diagnosing cytomegalovirus status from the catalog of TCR beta chain sequences. A later analysis assigned V and J genes by comparing TCR nucleotide sequences with IMGT/GENE-DB human TR gene sequences. The TCRdist pipeline was used in a later analysis to assign CDR3 sequences and most-parsimonious VDJ recombination scenarios. In a later analysis, each TCR beta chain was defined by its CDR3 amino acid sequence together with its V-gene family, and reads lacking a unique V-gene family were excluded. A later analysis removed 600 or so highly shared, low-generation-probability nucleotide sequences to deal with suspected cross-contamination and a sequencing artifact. For each public chain, a later analysis derived a clonal expansion index from normalized ranks of inferred template counts within each repertoire. Generation probabilities in a later analysis came from a VDJ recombination model fitted to out-of-frame rearrangements, and those results were checked against IGoR. In a later analysis, hypergeometric tests were used to score TCR-TCR, TCR-HLA and TCR-CMV co-occurrence, with a repertoire-size bias correction applied to TCR pairs. In a later analysis, false discovery rates were estimated by permuting HLA or CMV assignments 20 times. In a later analysis, co-occurring TCRs were grouped with DBSCAN, and TCRdist sequence similarity was added when clustering was performed within HLA-allele-positive subsets. For co-occurrence clustering, repertoires with fewer than 30,000 or more than 120,000 public chains were excluded, along with four to six repertoires with anomalous nucleotide sharing. TCRdb re-hosts the immuneACCESS table, in-frame sequences only. Its copies lack some clones; in the studies checked, an unresolved V gene accounts for under half of them, and the cause for the rest is not known. That table furnishes V, J and clone size, whereas the DNA furnished D and trimming. The sample includes 150,000 to 200,000 clones, with around 77% observed a single time. The biggest ten clones account for under 2% of the sample.

Sequenced input: PBMCs. Recombination joined TRBV5-6 with TRBJ1-1, and TRBD1 matches 8 of the central bases. The TCR sequence derives from a woman in her thirties in good health and CMV-seronegative. The CDR3 region: CASRYDRGGTEAFF. In nucleotides, the sequence is TGTGCCAGCAGATACGACAGGGGAGGCACTGAAGCTTTCTTT.